The 16 T cell receptor beta chains below all came from one sample that was sequenced in a study of PD-1 blockade in classical Hodgkin lymphoma. Brentuximab vedotin exposure varied among the patients, all of whom had relapsed after autologous stem cell transplantation. Repertoires were generated with immunoSEQ multiplex PCR, while TCRdb's copy carries only in-frame clones and drops some. This sample has 40,000 or so clones, with around 86% found just once. Material: peripheral blood mononuclear cells (PBMCs), obtained at baseline. These receptors were taken from a human donor with classical Hodgkin lymphoma.

V usage is TRBV9 and J usage is TRBJ2-2; unclear D gene. Germline loops: CDR1 SGDLS, CDR2 YYNGEE. The CDR3 contains 11 residues. The V gene lost 4 bases and the J gene lost 5 bases, with 3 bases spanning the gap. The CDR3 coding sequence is TGTGCCAGCAGCCTTACCGGGGAGCTGTTTTTT. Amino acids: CASSLTGELFF.

The chain couples TRBV19 to TRBJ1-5, with a possible D match to TRBD1 (6 bases). Trimming left V 3 bases short and J 6 bases short, with 15 bases between. This CDR3 is 15 amino acids long. CDR1 is LNHDA and CDR2 is SQIVND in the germline V gene (reference sequence). The chain's CDR3 is CASSIRRQVGQPQHF. In DNA form, the CDR3 reads TGTGCCAGTAGTATTCGTCGACAGGTGGGTCAGCCCCAGCATTTT. Drawing the rest from reference TRBV19 and TRBJ1-5, the complete variable domain is DGGITQSPKYLFRKEGQNVTLSCEQNLNHDAMYWYRQDPGQGLRLIYYSQIVNDFQKGDIAEGYSVSREKKESFPLTVTSAQKNPTAFYLCASSIRRQVGQPQHFGDGTRLSIL.

The gene calls are TRBV7-8 and TRBJ2-5; either TRBD1 or TRBD2 may fit D (6 bases each). The CDR3 runs to 14 residues. V was clipped by 8 bases and J by 5 bases, with 18 bases between them. Germline V CDR1 and CDR2: SGHVS, FQNEAQ. DNA for the CDR3: TGTGCCAGCTCTTTAGGGGGGAGTGGGGAGACCCAGTACTTC. Translating it yields CASSLGGSGETQYF.

This clone appeared once. V is TRBV7-9 and J is TRBJ1-1; 7 nucleotides line up with TRBD1. CDR1 is SEHNR, CDR2 FQNEAQ, per germline (reference sequence). CDR3 length equals 14 residues. Germline trimming cut 7 bases from V and 7 bases from J; bases unmatched to any gene: 12. CDR3 bases: TGTGCCAGCACCGATTATTCAACAGGGGTTGAAGCTTTCTTT. Protein sequence: CASTDYSTGVEAFF.

The chain uses TRBV6-5 and TRBJ1-1; unclear D gene. V shed 3 bases and J shed 11 bases, with 16 bases lying between them. The germline gives CDR1 MNHEY, CDR2 SVGAGI. The CDR3 totals 13 residues. Here the CDR3 DNA reads TGTGCCAGCAGTTATGTGGCAAGGGAGGTTGCTTTCTTT. Protein product: CASSYVAREVAFF.

The count of this clone is one. The chain recombines TRBV4-2 with TRBJ1-3; 10 positions agree with TRBD1. Germline CDR1 is LGHNA and CDR2 is YNFKEQ. V shed 1 base and J 6 bases; nucleotides not matched to a gene: 3. This CDR3 region has 15 residues. The DNA for the CDR3 is TGTGCCAGCAGCCAAGGAGGGACAGGGGCAAACACCATATATTTT. It encodes CASSQGGTGANTIYF.

This chain links TRBV28 with TRBJ2-2, with D possibly matching TRBD1 (6 bases). The CDR3 sequence is 14 residues long. In germline, CDR1 is MDHEN, CDR2 SYDVKM. The V and J ends lost 6 bases and 5 bases respectively, with 13 bases between them. The CDR3 protein is CASRLTGITGELFF. DNA of the CDR3: TGTGCCAGCAGACTTACAGGGATTACCGGGGAGCTGTTTTTT.

This clone is termed medium-sized. The chain is built from TRBV11-1 and TRBJ1-1; weak D call: TRBD1 (5 bases). Between the trimmed V and J ends, which lost 4 bases and 7 bases, there was a span of 13 bases. The germline gives CDR1 SGHAT, CDR2 FQDESV (reference sequence). The CDR3 is 13 residues long. The CDR3 is CASSYQRQFEAFF. As DNA, the CDR3 is TGTGCCAGCAGCTACCAGAGACAGTTTGAAGCTTTCTTT.

This chain uses TRBV7-3 with TRBJ1-3; 7 bases map to TRBD1. Trimming took 3 bases from V and 0 from J; bases not matched to a gene: 14. The germline V gene has CDR1 SGHTA and CDR2 FQGTGA. CDR3 length: 19 residues. The CDR3 DNA sequence: TGTGCCAGCAGCTTTCTGGACGGGACAGCCATTTACTCTGGAAACACCATATATTTT. This gives the protein CASSFLDGTAIYSGNTIYF.

This chain joins TRBV6-6 and TRBJ1-1; D is possibly TRBD1 (6 bases). From germline, CDR1 is MNHNY and CDR2 SVGAGI (reference sequence). The CDR3 has 14 amino acids. The ends were cut back, 7 bases at V and 1 base at J, with 13 bases in the middle. CDR3 sequence (DNA): TGTGCCAGCACGGCGGGGGCCGCGAACACTGAAGCTTTCTTT. Protein product: CASTAGAANTEAFF.

This sequence joins TRBV6-1 and TRBJ2-1; 7 nucleotides line up with TRBD2. Germline V gene lookup returns CDR1 MNHNS and CDR2 SASEGT. The junction had 7 bases not matched to a gene; V was cut back by 6 bases and J by 2 bases. There are 15 residues in the CDR3. The CDR3 sequence is CASRSGRGPYNEQFF. CDR3 nucleotides: TGTGCCAGCAGGTCGGGGAGGGGACCCTACAATGAGCAGTTCTTC.

V is TRBV18 and J is TRBJ1-5; maybe TRBD1 (5 bases). The length of the CDR3 is 17 residues. With 3 bases removed from V and 4 bases from J, the gap between germline ends came to 19 bases. Germline CDR1 KGHSH, CDR2 LQKENI. CDR3 DNA: TGTGCCAGCTCACCCGTTGATGGAGGGACCATTAATCAGCCCCAGCATTTT. Protein sequence: CASSPVDGGTINQPQHF.

The count of this clone is one. The chain uses TRBV5-4 and TRBJ1-1; weak D call: TRBD1 (5 bases). CDR3 size: 15 residues. The ends were cut back, 4 bases at V and 1 base at J, with 14 bases in the middle. From germline, CDR1 is SGHNT and CDR2 YYREEE (reference sequence). CDR3: CASSSSQGGNTEAFF. CDR3 DNA sequence: TGTGCCAGCAGCAGTAGTCAGGGAGGGAACACTGAAGCTTTCTTT.

The V call is TRBV28, the J call TRBJ1-2; 10 nucleotides agree with TRBD1. Trimming removed 5 bases from V and 4 bases from J; junction bases left unmatched: 7. In germline, CDR1 is MDHEN, CDR2 SYDVKM. The CDR3 runs 15 residues. Written as DNA, the CDR3 is TGTGCCAGCAGTCCCCCGGACAGGGGGGGCTATGGCTACACCTTC. Its protein product is CASSPPDRGGYGYTF.

For the CDR3, the DNA is TGTGCCAGCAGCTTAGGAGGGCTAGTTTGGGATGAGCAGTTCTTC. Translating it yields CASSLGGLVWDEQFF. The rearrangement links TRBV11-3 to TRBJ2-1; a weak D match, TRBD2 (5 bases). The CDR3 runs 15 residues. The V end was cut by 1 base, the J end by 8 bases, with 15 bases between. Germline V CDR1 and CDR2: SGHNT, YENEEA. Based on the CDR3 plus reference TRBV11-3 and TRBJ2-1, the full variable domain is EAGVVQSPRYKIIEKKQPVAFWCNPISGHNTLYWYLQNLGQGPELLIRYENEEAVDDSQLPKDRFSAERLKGVDSTLKIQPAELGDSAVYLCASSLGGLVWDEQFFGPGTRLTVL.

This sequence joins TRBV10-3 and TRBJ2-7; TRBD1 agrees at 7 bases. CDR3 length: 13 amino acids. Germline-derived CDR1 and CDR2 are ENHRY and SYGVKD. After removal of 11 bases from V and 1 base from J, the junction contained 8 bases not matched to a gene. DNA of the CDR3: TGTGCCGCCGGAGACAGGGAATCCTACGAGCAGTACTTC. Translated, it gives CAAGDRESYEQYF.